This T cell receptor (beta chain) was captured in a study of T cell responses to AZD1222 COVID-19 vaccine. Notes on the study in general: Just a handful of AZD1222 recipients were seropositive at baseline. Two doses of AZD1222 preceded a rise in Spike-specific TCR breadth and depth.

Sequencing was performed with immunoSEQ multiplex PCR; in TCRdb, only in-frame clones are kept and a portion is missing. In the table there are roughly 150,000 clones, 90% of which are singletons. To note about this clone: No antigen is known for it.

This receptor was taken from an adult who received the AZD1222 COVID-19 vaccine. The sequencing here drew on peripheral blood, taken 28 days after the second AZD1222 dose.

The CDR3 protein is CASSFNPPGGSGYEQYF. CDR3 nucleotide sequence: TGTGCCAGCAGCTTTAACCCACCCGGGGGTTCGGGGTACGAGCAGTACTTC. This chain links TRBV7-6 with TRBJ2-7; D might be TRBD2 (6 bases). Between the trimmed V and J ends, which lost 3 bases and 4 bases, there was a span of 22 bases. CDR1 SGHVS and CDR2 FNYEAQ come from the germline V gene. This CDR3 has 17 residues.